This T cell receptor (delta chain) was recovered during a study of Vδ1+ human thymocytes. The template was reverse-transcribed extracted RNA. The CDR3 regions were amplified by multiplex PCR from V-gene primers to a constant-region primer. TCRdb re-processed the multiplex PCR reads via CATT. The sample includes some 55,000 delta-chain clones, roughly 15% of them seen just once. To note about this clone: Its antigen is unidentified.

After alphabeta T cell depletion, CD3+ Vdelta1+ Vdelta2- thymocytes were sorted. There are 24 residues in the CDR3. With V trimmed by 0 bases and J by 8 bases, 35 bases remained unmatched. Germline V gene data show CDR1 as TSWWSYY and CDR2 as QGS. Study outcomes and limitations: In the thymus, TRG and TRD repertoires looked highly polyclonal with Gaussian CDR3 lengths.

The origin of this receptor is a boy under two years old who had congenital heart surgery. The chain carries TRDV1 and TRDJ1; 8 positions agree with TRDD3. The specimen sequenced was Vdelta1+ gamma-delta thymocytes from the thymus. Subset described: FACS-sorted CD3+ TCRalphabeta- TCRVdelta1+ TCRVdelta2- thymocytes. The CDR3 reads CALGELSFPPVSAGGLELGFKLIF. The CDR3, as DNA: TGTGCTCTTGGGGAACTGTCCTTCCCCCCAGTAAGTGCTGGGGGACTGGAATTGGGATTCAAACTCATCTTT.